This T cell receptor beta chain appears in the sequencing data of a study of blood T cell repertoires in COVID-19. In the study overall: From the United States, Italy and Spain came samples of acute and convalescent COVID-19. PBMCs, B-cell-depleted T cells, or T cells provided the cDNA or gDNA that made up the material.

Living in about two dozen US areas, the participants were between roughly 18 and 89 years of age. In the source study's methods: Quantification of nucleated cells was approximated via reference gene primer amplification. Libraries were prepared by immunoSEQ multiplex PCR; TCRdb keeps only in-frame clonotypes and omits some of them. The DNA was the basis for D and trimming; V, J and clone size are from that table. This table holds 150,000 to 200,000 clones, around 80% found once. Sequenced input: PBMCs or T cells enriched from blood (not recorded which). The clonotype was recovered from a man aged 50-59 years who had recovered from COVID-19.

CDR3 in amino acids: CASRSTGEDGYTF. The CDR3 DNA is TGTGCCAGCAGATCAACGGGGGAAGATGGCTACACCTTC. The chain links TRBV28 to TRBJ1-2; TRBD1 might be the D (5 bases). The germline V gene encodes CDR1 MDHEN and CDR2 SYDVKM. CDR3 length: 13 residues. V lost 6 bases and J 6 bases, leaving 14 bases between the germline ends.